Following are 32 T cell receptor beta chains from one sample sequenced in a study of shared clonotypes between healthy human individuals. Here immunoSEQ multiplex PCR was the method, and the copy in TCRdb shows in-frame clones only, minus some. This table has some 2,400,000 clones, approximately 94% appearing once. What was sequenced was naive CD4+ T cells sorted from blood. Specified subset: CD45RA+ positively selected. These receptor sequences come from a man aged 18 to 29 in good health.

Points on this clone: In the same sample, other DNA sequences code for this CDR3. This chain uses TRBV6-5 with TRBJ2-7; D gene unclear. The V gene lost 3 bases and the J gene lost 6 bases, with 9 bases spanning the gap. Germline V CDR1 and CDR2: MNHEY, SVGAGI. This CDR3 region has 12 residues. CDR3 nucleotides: TGTGCCAGCAGTTATTGGGGTGGCGAGCAGTACTTC. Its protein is CASSYWGGEQYF.

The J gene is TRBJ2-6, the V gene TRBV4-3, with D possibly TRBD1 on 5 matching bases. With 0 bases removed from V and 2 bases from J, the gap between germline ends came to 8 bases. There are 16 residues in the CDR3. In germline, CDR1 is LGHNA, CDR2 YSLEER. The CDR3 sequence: CASSQDTGPGANVLTF. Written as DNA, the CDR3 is TGCGCCAGCAGCCAAGATACAGGACCTGGGGCCAACGTCCTGACTTTC.

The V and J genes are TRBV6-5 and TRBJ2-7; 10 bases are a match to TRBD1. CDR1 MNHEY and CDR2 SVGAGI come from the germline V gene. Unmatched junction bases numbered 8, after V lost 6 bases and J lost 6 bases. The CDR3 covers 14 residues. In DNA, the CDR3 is TGTGCCAGCAGGGAGGACAGGGGGGGCCCCGAGCAGTACTTC. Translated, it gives CASREDRGGPEQYF.

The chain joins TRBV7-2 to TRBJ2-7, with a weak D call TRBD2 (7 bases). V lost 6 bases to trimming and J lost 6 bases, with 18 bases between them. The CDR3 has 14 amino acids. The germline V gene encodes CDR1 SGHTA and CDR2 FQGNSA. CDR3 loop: CASRSTGGALEQYF. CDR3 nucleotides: TGTGCCAGCAGATCCACTGGGGGGGCCCTCGAGCAGTACTTC.

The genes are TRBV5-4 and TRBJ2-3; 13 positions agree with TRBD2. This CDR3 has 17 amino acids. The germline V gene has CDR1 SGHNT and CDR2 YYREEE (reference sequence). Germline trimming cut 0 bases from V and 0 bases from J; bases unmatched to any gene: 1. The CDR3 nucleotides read TGTGCCAGCAGCTTGGGGGGACTAGCGGGGAGCACAGATACGCAGTATTTT. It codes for CASSLGGLAGSTDTQYF.

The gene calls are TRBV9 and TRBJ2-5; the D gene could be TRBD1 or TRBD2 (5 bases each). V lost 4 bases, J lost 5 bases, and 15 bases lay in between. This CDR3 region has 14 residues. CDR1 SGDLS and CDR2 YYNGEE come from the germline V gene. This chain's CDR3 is CASSRVPGLETQYF. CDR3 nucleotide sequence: TGTGCCAGCAGCCGCGTTCCGGGGCTCGAGACCCAGTACTTC.

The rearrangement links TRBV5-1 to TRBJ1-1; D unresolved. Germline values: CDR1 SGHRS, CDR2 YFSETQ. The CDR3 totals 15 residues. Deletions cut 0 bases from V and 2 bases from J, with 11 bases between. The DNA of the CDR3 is TGCGCCAGCAGCTTGGTGGGGAGCGCAAACACTGAAGCTTTCTTT. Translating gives CASSLVGSANTEAFF.

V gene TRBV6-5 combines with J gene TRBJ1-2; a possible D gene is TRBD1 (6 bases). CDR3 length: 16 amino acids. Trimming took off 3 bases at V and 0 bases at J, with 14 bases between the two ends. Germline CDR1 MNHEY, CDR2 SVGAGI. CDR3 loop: CASSYNRATANYGYTF. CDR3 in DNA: TGTGCCAGCAGTTATAACAGGGCCACCGCTAACTATGGCTACACCTTC.

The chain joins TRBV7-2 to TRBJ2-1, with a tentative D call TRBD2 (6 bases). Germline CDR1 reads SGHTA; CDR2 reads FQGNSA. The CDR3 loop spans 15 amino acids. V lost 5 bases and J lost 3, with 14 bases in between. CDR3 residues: CASSPPGGNYNEQFF. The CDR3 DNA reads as TGTGCCAGCAGCCCCCCGGGCGGGAACTACAATGAGCAGTTCTTC.

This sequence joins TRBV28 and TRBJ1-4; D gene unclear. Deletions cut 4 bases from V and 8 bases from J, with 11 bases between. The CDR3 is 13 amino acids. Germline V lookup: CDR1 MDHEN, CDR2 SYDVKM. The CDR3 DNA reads TGTGCCAGCAGTTCCCCCTCGGGGGAAAAACTGTTTTTT. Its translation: CASSSPSGEKLFF.

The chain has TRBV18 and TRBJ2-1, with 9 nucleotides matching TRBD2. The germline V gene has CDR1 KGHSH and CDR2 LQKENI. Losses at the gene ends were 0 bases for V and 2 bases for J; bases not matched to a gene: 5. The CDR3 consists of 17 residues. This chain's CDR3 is CASSPPSSGTPYNEQFF. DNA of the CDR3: TGTGCCAGCTCACCACCGTCTAGCGGGACGCCCTACAATGAGCAGTTCTTC. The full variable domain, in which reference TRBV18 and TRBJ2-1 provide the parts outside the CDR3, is NAGVMQNPRHLVRRRGQEARLRCSPMKGHSHVYWYRQLPEEGLKFMVYLQKENIIDESGMPKERFSAEFPKEGPSILRIQQVVRGDSAAYFCASSPPSSGTPYNEQFFGPGTRLTVL.

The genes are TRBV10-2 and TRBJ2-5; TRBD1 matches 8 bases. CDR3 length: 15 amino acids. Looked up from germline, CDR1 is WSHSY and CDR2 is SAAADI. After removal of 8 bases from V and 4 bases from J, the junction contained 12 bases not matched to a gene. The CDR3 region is CASRGVTGGRETQYF. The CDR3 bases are TGCGCCAGCCGAGGCGTTACAGGGGGTCGAGAGACCCAGTACTTC.

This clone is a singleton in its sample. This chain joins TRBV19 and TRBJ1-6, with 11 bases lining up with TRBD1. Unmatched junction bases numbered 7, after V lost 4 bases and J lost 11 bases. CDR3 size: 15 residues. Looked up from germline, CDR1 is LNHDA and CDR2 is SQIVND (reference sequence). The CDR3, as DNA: TGTGCCAGTAGTACGGAGGGACAGGGGGACGCACCCCTCCACTTT. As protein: CASSTEGQGDAPLHF.

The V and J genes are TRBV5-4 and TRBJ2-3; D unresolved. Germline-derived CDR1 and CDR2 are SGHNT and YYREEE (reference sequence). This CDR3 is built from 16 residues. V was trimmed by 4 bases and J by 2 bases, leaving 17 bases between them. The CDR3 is CASSQVAALPTDTQYF. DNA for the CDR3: TGTGCCAGCAGCCAGGTGGCGGCCCTGCCCACAGATACGCAGTATTTT.

CDR3 loop: CASSIVGRLAKNIQYF. In DNA form, the CDR3 reads TGTGCCAGTAGTATCGTCGGTCGGTTAGCCAAAAACATTCAGTACTTC. The V gene is TRBV19, the J gene TRBJ2-4; no clear D. The germline V gene has CDR1 LNHDA and CDR2 SQIVND (reference sequence). V dropped 3 bases and J dropped 0 bases, with 12 bases sitting between them. The CDR3 length is 16 residues.

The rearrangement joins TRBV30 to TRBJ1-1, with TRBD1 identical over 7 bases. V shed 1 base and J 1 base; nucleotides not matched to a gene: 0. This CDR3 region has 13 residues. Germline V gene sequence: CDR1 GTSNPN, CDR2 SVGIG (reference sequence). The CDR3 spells CAWSGTGNTEAFF. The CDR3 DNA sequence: TGTGCCTGGAGTGGGACAGGGAACACTGAAGCTTTCTTT.

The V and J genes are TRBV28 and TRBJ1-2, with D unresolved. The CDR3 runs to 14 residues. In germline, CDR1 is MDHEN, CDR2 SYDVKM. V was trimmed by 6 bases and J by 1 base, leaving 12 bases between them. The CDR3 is CASSSSPVNYGYTF. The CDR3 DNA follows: TGTGCCAGCAGCTCCTCGCCAGTTAACTATGGCTACACCTTC.

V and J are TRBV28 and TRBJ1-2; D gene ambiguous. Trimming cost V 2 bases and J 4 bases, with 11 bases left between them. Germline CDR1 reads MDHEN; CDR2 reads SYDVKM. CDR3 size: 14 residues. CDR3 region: CASSLITAVYGYTF. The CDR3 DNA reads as TGTGCCAGCAGTTTAATAACGGCGGTCTATGGCTACACCTTC.

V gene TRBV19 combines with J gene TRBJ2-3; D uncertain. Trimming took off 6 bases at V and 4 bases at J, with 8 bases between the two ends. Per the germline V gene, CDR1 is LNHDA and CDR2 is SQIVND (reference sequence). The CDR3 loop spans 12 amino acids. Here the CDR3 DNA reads TGTGCCAGTAGAGGCGTATCAGATACGCAGTATTTT. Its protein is CASRGVSDTQYF.

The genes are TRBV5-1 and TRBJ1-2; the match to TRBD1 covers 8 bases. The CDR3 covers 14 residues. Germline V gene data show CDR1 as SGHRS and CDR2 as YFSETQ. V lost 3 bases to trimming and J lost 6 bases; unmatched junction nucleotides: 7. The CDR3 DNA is TGCGCCAGCAGCTCGGACAGGGTTGGGCATGGCTACACCTTC. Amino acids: CASSSDRVGHGYTF.

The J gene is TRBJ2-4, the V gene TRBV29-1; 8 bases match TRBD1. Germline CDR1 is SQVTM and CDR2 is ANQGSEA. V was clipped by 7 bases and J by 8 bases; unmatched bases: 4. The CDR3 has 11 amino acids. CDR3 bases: TGCAGCGCTCTGACAGGGGACATTCAGTACTTC. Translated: CSALTGDIQYF.

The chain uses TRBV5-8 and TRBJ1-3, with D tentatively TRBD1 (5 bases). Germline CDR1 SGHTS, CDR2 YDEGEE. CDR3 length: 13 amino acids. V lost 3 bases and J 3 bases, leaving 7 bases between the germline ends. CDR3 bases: TGTGCCAGCAGCTCGGACATTGGAAACACCATATATTTT. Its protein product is CASSSDIGNTIYF.

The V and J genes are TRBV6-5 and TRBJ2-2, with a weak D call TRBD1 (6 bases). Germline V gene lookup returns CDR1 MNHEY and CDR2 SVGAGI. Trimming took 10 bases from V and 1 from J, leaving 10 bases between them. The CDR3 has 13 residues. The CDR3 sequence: CATKTGNTGELFF. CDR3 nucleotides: TGTGCCACAAAGACAGGGAACACCGGGGAGCTGTTTTTT.

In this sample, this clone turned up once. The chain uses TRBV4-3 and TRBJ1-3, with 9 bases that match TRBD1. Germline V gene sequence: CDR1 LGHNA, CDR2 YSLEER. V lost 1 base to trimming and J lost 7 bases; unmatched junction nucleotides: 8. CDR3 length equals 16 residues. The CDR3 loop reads CASSQGGTGKRNTIYF. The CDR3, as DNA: TGCGCCAGCAGCCAAGGAGGGACAGGGAAGAGGAACACCATATATTTT.

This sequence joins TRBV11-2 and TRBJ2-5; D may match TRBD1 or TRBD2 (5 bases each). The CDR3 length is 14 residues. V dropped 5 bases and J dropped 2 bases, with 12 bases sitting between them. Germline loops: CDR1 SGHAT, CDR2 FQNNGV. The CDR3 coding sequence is TGTGCCAGCAGCCAGAATGGGGGACAAGAGACCCAGTACTTC. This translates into CASSQNGGQETQYF.

CDR3 residues: CASSQVIRVSSSTDTQYF. Here the CDR3 DNA reads TGCGCCAGCAGCCAAGTCATCAGGGTGTCCTCTAGCACAGATACGCAGTATTTT. This chain uses TRBV4-1 with TRBJ2-3; D is perhaps TRBD1 (5 bases). The germline V gene encodes CDR1 MGHRA and CDR2 YSYEKL. The CDR3 runs 18 residues. The germline V and J ends were trimmed by 1 base and 0 bases, with 17 bases remaining between them.

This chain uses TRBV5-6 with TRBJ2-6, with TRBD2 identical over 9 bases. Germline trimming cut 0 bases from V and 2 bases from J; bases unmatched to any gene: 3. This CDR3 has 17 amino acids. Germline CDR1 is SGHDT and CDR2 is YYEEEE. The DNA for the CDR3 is TGTGCCAGCAGCTTGGCTCTAGCGGGACCTGGGGCCAACGTCCTGACTTTC. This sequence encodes CASSLALAGPGANVLTF. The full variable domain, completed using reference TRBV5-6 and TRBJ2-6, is DAGVTQSPTHLIKTRGQQVTLRCSPKSGHDTVSWYQQALGQGPQFIFQYYEEEERQRGNFPDRFSGHQFPNYSSELNVNALLLGDSALYLCASSLALAGPGANVLTFGAGSRLTVL.

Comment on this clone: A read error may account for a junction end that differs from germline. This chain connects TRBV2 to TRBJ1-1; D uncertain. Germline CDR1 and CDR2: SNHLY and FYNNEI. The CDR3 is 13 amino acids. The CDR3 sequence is CASIELVNTEAFF. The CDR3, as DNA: TGTGCCAGCATTGAACTGGTGAACACTGAAGCTTTCTTT.

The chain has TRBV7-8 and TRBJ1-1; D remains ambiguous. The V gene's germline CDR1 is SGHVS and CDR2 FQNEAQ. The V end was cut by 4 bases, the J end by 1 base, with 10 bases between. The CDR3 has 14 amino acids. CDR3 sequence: CASSWTTRNTEAFF. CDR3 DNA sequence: TGTGCCAGCAGCTGGACGACGAGGAACACTGAAGCTTTCTTT.

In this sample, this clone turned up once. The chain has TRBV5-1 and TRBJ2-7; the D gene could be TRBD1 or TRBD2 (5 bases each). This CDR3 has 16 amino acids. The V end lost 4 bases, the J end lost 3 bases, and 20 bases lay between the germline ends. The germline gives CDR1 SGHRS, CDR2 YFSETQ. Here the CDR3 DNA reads TGCGCCAGCAGCCCGTCTACCTTAGGGACGGGCTACGAGCAGTACTTC. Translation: CASSPSTLGTGYEQYF.

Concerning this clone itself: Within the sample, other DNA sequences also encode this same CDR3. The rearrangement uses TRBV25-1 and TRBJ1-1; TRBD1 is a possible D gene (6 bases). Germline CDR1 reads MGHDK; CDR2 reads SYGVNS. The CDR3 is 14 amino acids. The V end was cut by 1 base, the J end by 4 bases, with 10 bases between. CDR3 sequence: CASSESGGRTEAFF. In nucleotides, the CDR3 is TGTGCCAGCAGTGAATCTGGGGGGCGCACTGAAGCTTTCTTT.

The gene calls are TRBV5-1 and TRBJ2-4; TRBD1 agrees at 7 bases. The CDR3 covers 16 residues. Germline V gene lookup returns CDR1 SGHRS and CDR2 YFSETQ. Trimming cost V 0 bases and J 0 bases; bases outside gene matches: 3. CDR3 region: CASSLEGAVAKNIQYF. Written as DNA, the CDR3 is TGCGCCAGCAGCTTGGAGGGGGCGGTAGCCAAAAACATTCAGTACTTC.